A selection of T cell receptor beta chains follows, all from one sample in a study of cytomegalovirus exposure and HLA in healthy donors. Assay used: immunoSEQ multiplex PCR; TCRdb lists only in-frame clones, some missing. The sample comprises more than 45,000 clones, about 82% of which are singletons, and around 1.5% rests with the top ten. The sample was PBMCs. Every receptor here comes from a man in his thirties or forties in good health and CMV-seronegative. Both conserved end residues are part of each CDR3. D genes are given only for firm matches. Only part of the rows carry a size: once, few, many, or a class if the clone is expanded.

J: TRBJ1-5; D: .; size: .; V: TRBV15; CDR3: CATSRGEVSNQPQHF; DNA: TGTGCCACCAGCAGAGGGGAGGTTAGCAATCAGCCCCAGCATTTT
J: TRBJ1-1; D: TRBD1; size: few; V: TRBV6-5; CDR3: CASSYSTGNVAEAFF; DNA: TGTGCCAGCAGTTACTCGACAGGGAATGTCGCTGAAGCTTTCTTT
J: TRBJ2-5; D: TRBD2; size: .; V: TRBV7-6; CDR3: CASSFFGLAGVQETQYF; DNA: TGTGCCAGCAGCTTTTTTGGACTAGCGGGAGTACAAGAGACCCAGTACTTC
J: TRBJ2-6; D: .; size: .; V: TRBV11-2; CDR3: CASLFSGANVLTF; DNA: TGTGCCAGCCTCTTCTCTGGGGCCAACGTCCTGACTTTC
J: TRBJ2-6; D: .; size: .; V: TRBV15; CDR3: CATKHSGANVLTF; DNA: TGTGCCACCAAGCACTCTGGGGCCAACGTCCTGACTTTC
J: TRBJ1-1; D: .; size: few; V: TRBV6-1; CDR3: CASRARRARGTEAFF; DNA: TGTGCCAGCAGGGCCCGCAGGGCTAGGGGCACTGAAGCTTTCTTT
J: TRBJ2-3; D: TRBD2; size: .; V: TRBV5-4; CDR3: CASSPRLAGSTDTQYF; DNA: TGTGCCAGCAGCCCGAGACTAGCGGGATCCACAGATACGCAGTATTTT
J: TRBJ2-1; D: TRBD2; size: once; V: TRBV6-1; CDR3: CASSVLAGGSYNEQFF; DNA: TGTGCCAGCAGTGTCCTAGCGGGGGGGTCCTACAATGAGCAGTTCTTC
J: TRBJ1-5; D: TRBD1; size: .; V: TRBV7-8; CDR3: CASSSGTGVSGNQPQHF; DNA: TGTGCCAGCAGCTCCGGGACAGGGGTTTCGGGCAATCAGCCCCAGCATTTT
J: TRBJ2-7; D: .; size: .; V: TRBV19; CDR3: CASSIALNSHEQYF; DNA: TGTGCCAGTAGTATCGCACTGAATAGCCACGAGCAGTACTTC
J: TRBJ2-2; D: TRBD1; size: .; V: TRBV5-6; CDR3: CASSSPGQGRDGELFF; DNA: TGTGCCAGCAGCTCTCCGGGACAGGGGAGAGACGGGGAGCTGTTTTTT
J: TRBJ2-1; D: .; size: .; V: TRBV21-1; CDR3: CASSPREGFDNEQFF; DNA: TGTGCCAGCAGCCCGCGGGAGGGTTTTGACAATGAGCAGTTCTTC
J: TRBJ1-5; D: TRBD1; size: .; V: TRBV4-1; CDR3: CASSQGQGANQPQHF; DNA: TGCGCCAGCAGCCAAGGACAGGGGGCGAATCAGCCCCAGCATTTT
J: TRBJ1-1; D: .; size: .; V: TRBV7-9; CDR3: CASSLVGALLTEAFF; DNA: TGTGCCAGCAGCTTAGTGGGAGCCCTTTTGACTGAAGCTTTCTTT
J: TRBJ2-1; D: TRBD2; size: .; V: TRBV18; CDR3: CASSPRAGEGNEQFF; DNA: TGTGCCAGCTCACCTCGAGCGGGAGAGGGCAATGAGCAGTTCTTC
J: TRBJ1-4; D: .; size: .; V: TRBV29-1; CDR3: CSVELATNEKLFF; DNA: TGCAGCGTTGAACTTGCAACTAATGAAAAACTGTTTTTT